The clone carrying this T cell receptor (beta chain) was observed a few times. Data came from immunoSEQ multiplex PCR; TCRdb stores just in-frame clones and leaves some out. The data contain about 270,000 clones, 88% of them seen just once; the ten biggest clones take up 3%. This sample is part of a study of blood T cell repertoires in COVID-19. The sample taken for sequencing was PBMCs or T cells enriched from blood (not recorded which). This TCR derives from a woman between 45 and 60 years old who had recovered from COVID-19.

The CDR3 DNA reads TGTGCCAGCAGTTTCAAGGGGACTGAAGCTTTCTTT. Translation: CASSFKGTEAFF. This rearrangement joins TRBV6-5 to TRBJ1-1; a possible D gene is TRBD1 (5 bases). CDR3 size: 12 residues. Germline CDR1 MNHEY, CDR2 SVGAGI. Trimming cost V 4 bases and J 5 bases, with 8 bases left between them.